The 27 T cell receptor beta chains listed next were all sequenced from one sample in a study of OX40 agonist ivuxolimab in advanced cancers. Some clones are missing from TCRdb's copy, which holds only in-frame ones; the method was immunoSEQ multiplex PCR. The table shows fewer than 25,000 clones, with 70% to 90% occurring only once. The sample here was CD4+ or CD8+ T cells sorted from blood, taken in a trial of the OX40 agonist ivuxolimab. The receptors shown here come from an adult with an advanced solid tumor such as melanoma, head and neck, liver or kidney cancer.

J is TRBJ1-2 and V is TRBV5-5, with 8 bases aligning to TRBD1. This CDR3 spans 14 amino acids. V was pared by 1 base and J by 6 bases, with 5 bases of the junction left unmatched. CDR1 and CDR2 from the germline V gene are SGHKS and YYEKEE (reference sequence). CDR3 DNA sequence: TGTGCCAGCAGCTTGACCCCGGACAGGGATGGCTACACCTTC. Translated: CASSLTPDRDGYTF.

The chain's CDR3 is CASSQETPSSGNTIYF. The CDR3 bases are TGCGCCAGCAGCCAAGAAACCCCGAGCTCTGGAAACACCATATATTTT. The chain combines TRBV4-1 with TRBJ1-3; D remains ambiguous. The V end lost 0 bases, the J end lost 0 bases, and 9 bases lay between the germline ends. The CDR3 is 16 residues long. The germline gives CDR1 MGHRA, CDR2 YSYEKL.

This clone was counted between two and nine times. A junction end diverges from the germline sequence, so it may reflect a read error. This chain's CDR3 is CASSLAGGNYNF. CDR3 coding DNA: TGTGCCAGCAGCTTAGCTGGGGGCAACTACAATTTT. The chain joins TRBV7-9 to TRBJ1-4; D perhaps matches TRBD1 (6 bases). The CDR3 consists of 12 residues. CDR1 SEHNR and CDR2 FQNEAQ come from the germline V gene (reference sequence).

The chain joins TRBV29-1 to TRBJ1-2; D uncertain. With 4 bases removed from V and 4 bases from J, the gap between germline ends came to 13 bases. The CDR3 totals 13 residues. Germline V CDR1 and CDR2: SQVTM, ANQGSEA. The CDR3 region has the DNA TGCAGCGTTGCGGGCGGGAAGAGCTATGGCTACACCTTC. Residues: CSVAGGKSYGYTF.

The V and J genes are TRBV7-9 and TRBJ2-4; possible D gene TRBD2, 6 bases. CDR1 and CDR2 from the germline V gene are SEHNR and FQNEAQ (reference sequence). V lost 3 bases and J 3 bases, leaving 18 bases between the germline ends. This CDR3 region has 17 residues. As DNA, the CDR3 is TGTGCCAGCAGCTTGGGACTCGGCGGGGAGTTCAAAAACATTCAGTACTTC. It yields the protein CASSLGLGGEFKNIQYF.

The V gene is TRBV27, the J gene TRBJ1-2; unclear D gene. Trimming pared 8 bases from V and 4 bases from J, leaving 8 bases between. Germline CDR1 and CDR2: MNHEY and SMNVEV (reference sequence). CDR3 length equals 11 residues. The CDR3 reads CASVPIYGYTF. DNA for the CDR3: TGTGCCAGCGTGCCGATCTATGGCTACACCTTC.

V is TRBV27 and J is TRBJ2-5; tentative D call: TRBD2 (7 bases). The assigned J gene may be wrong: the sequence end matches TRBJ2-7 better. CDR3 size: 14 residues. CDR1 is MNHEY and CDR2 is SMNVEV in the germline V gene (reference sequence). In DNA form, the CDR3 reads TGTGCCAGCAGTTTTGGGGGGGGCCCCTACGAGCAGTACTTC. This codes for CASSFGGGPYEQYF.

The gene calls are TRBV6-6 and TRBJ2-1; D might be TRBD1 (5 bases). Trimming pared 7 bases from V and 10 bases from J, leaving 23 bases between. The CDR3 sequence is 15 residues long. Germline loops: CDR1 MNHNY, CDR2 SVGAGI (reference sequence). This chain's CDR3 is CASNWGKTKWNEQFF. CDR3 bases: TGTGCCAGCAACTGGGGCAAGACGAAGTGGAACGAGCAGTTCTTC.

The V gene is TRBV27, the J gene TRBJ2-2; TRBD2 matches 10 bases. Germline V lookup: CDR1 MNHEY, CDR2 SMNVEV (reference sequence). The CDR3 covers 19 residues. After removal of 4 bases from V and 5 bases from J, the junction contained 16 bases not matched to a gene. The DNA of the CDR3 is TGTGCCAGCAGTTCCCCTAGCGGGGGCCTATACGGAGGAACCGGGGAGCTGTTTTTT. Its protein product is CASSSPSGGLYGGTGELFF.

The CDR3: CASSEVLGLRNEQFF. The CDR3 DNA follows: TGTGCCAGCAGTGAAGTTCTGGGATTGAGGAATGAGCAGTTCTTC. The genes are TRBV2 and TRBJ2-1; D is uncertain. The CDR3 loop spans 15 amino acids. Trimming shortened V by 1 base and J by 7 bases, and 14 bases separated the two germline ends. Germline values: CDR1 SNHLY, CDR2 FYNNEI.

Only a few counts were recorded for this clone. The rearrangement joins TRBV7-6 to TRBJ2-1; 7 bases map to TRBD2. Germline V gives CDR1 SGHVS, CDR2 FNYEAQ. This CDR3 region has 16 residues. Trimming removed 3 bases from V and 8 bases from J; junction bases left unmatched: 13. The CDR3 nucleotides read TGTGCCAGCAGCTTCCCCGGGGGGAGCAAAGGGGATGAGCAGTTCTTC. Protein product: CASSFPGGSKGDEQFF.

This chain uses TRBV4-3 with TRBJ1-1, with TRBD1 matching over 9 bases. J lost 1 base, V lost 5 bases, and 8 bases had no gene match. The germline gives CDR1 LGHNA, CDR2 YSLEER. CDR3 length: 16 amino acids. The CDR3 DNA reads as TGCGCCAGCAGCTTGCTACAGGGGGCGTGGAACACTGAAGCTTTCTTT. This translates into CASSLLQGAWNTEAFF.

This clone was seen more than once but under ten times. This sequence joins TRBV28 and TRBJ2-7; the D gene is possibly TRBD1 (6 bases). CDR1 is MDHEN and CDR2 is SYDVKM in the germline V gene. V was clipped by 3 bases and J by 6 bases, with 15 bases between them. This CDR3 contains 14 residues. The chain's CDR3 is CASSLTQGAIEQYF. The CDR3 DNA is TGTGCCAGCAGTTTGACACAGGGTGCAATCGAGCAGTACTTC. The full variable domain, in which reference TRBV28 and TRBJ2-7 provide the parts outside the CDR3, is DVKVTQSSRYLVKRTGEKVFLECVQDMDHENMFWYRQDPGLGLRLIYFSYDVKMKEKGDIPEGYSVSREKKERFSLILESASTNQTSMYLCASSLTQGAIEQYFGPGTRLTVT.

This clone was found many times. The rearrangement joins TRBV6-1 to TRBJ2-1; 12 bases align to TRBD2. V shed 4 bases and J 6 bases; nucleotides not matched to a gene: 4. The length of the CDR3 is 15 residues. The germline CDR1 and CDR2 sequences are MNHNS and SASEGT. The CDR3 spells CASSVSSGGANEQFF. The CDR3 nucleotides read TGTGCCAGCAGTGTATCTAGCGGGGGGGCCAATGAGCAGTTCTTC.

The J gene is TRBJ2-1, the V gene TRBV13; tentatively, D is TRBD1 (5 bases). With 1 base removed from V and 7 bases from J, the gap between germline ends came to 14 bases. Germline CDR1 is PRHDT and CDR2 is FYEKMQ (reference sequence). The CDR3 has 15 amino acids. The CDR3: CASSLEGASQNEQFF. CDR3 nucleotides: TGTGCCAGCAGCTTAGAAGGGGCCTCTCAGAATGAGCAGTTCTTC.

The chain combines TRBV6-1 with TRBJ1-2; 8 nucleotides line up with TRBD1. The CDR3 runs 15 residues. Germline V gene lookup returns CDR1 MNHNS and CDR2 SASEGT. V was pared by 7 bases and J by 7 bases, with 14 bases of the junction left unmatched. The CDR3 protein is CASTGLTGVSSGYTF. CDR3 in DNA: TGTGCCAGCACCGGATTGACAGGGGTTAGCTCTGGCTACACCTTC.

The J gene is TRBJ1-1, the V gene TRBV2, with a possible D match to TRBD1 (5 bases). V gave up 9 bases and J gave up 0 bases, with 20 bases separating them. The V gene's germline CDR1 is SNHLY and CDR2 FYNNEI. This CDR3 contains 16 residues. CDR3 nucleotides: TGTGCCAGACGTACGGCAGGGCCCGGGATGAACACTGAAGCTTTCTTT. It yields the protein CARRTAGPGMNTEAFF.

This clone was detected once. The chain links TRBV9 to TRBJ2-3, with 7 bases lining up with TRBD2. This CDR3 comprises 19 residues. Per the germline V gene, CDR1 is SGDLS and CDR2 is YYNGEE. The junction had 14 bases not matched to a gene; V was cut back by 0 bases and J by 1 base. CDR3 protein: CASSVAPLTSSLGTDTQYF. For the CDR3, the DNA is TGTGCCAGCAGCGTAGCTCCGTTGACTAGCTCCCTGGGCACAGATACGCAGTATTTT.

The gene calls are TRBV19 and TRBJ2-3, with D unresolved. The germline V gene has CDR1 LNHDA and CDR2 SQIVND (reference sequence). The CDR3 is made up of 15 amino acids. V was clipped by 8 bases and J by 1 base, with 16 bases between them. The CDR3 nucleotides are TGTGCCAGTTCCCGAGTAGGCGCGGGCACAGATACGCAGTATTTT. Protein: CASSRVGAGTDTQYF.

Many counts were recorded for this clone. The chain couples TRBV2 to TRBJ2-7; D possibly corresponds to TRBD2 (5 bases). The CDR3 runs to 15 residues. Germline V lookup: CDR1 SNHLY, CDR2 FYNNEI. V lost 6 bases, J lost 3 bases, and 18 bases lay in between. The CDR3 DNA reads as TGTGCCAGCAGCCCGGGGTTTTCGAAGCACTACGAGCAGTACTTC. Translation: CASSPGFSKHYEQYF.

In DNA form, the CDR3 reads TGTGCCAGCAGCGTTTGGGCTAGCGGCCACACCGGGGAGCTGTTTTTT. Amino acids: CASSVWASGHTGELFF. The rearrangement joins TRBV9 to TRBJ2-2; 7 bases are shared with TRBD2. In germline, CDR1 is SGDLS, CDR2 YYNGEE. The CDR3 is 16 amino acids. Losses at the gene ends were 2 bases for V and 3 bases for J; bases not matched to a gene: 7.

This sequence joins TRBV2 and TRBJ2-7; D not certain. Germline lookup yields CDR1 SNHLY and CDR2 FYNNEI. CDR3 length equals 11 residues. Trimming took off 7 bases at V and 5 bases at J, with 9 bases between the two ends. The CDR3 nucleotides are TGTGCCAGCAAAACCCCCCACGAGCAGTACTTC. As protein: CASKTPHEQYF.

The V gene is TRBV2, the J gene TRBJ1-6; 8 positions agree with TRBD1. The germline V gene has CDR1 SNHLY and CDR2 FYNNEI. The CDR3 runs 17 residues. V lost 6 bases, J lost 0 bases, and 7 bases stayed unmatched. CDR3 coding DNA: TGTGCCAGCAGGCGGACAGGGCTGAGCTCCTATAATTCACCCCTCCACTTT. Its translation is CASRRTGLSSYNSPLHF.

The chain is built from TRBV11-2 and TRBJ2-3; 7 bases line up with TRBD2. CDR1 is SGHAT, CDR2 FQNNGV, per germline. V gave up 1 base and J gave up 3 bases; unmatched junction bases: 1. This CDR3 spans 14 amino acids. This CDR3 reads CASSLAGGTDTQYF. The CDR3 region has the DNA TGTGCCAGCAGCTTAGCCGGGGGGACAGATACGCAGTATTTT.

CDR3 region: CASSVAGSGANVLTF. Written as DNA, the CDR3 is TGTGCCAGCAGCGTAGCGGGATCTGGGGCCAACGTCCTGACTTTC. The chain uses TRBV9 and TRBJ2-6; TRBD2 might be the D (5 bases). The CDR3 contains 15 residues. V lost 0 bases and J 1 base, leaving 5 bases between the germline ends. The germline V gene has CDR1 SGDLS and CDR2 YYNGEE.

The CDR3 loop is CASSFTGTSSGKLFF. DNA for the CDR3: TGTGCCAGCAGCTTTACCGGGACTAGTAGCGGAAAACTGTTTTTT. The gene calls are TRBV7-9 and TRBJ1-4, with a weak D call TRBD1 (5 bases). The CDR3 has 15 amino acids. V was pared by 3 bases and J by 10 bases, with 18 bases between. Germline CDR1 and CDR2: SEHNR and FQNEAQ (reference sequence).

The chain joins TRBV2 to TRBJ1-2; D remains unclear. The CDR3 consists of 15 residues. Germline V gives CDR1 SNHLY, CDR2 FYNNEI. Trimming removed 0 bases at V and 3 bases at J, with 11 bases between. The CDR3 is CASSEASDSYYGYTF. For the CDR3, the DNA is TGTGCCAGCAGTGAAGCGAGTGACTCATACTATGGCTACACCTTC.